This is a list of T cell receptor beta chains from one sample in a study of T cells in Graves' hyperthyroidism and ophthalmopathy. TCRdb analysed the multiplex PCR reads with MiXCR anew, one entry per CDR3 protein. The repertoire holds around 660,000 distinct CDR3 sequences, with 45% as singletons. Sequencing was done on a sample of peripheral blood or thyroid tissue (not recorded which). The receptors come from an adult man with Graves' disease, either hyperthyroidism or ophthalmopathy (not recorded which). Both conserved end residues are part of each CDR3. The D gene is left open where the match is weak. Part of the rows lack a size; the others show once, few, many or a class for expanded clones.

clone size	V gene	J gene	D gene	CDR3 protein	CDR3 DNA
.	TRBV9	TRBJ1-2	.	CASSAGDNPNYGYTF	TGTGCCAGCAGCGCCGGGGACAACCCTAACTATGGCTACACCTTC
.	TRBV10-3	TRBJ1-1	.	CASSWGFNTEAFF	TGTGCCAGCAGTTGGGGTTTTAACACTGAAGCTTTCTTT
.	TRBV25-1	TRBJ1-6	TRBD1	CASRRQGDNSPLHF	TGTGCCAGCAGGAGACAGGGGGATAATTCACCCCTCCACTTT
.	TRBV5-6	TRBJ1-5	.	CASTLSGVRGPQHF	TGTGCCAGCACCTTGAGCGGGGTCCGGGGGCCCCAGCATTTT
.	TRBV7-2	TRBJ1-1	.	CAGNEGGTEAFF	TGTGCCGGCAACGAGGGCGGGACTGAAGCTTTCTTT
.	TRBV5-1	TRBJ1-1	TRBD1	CASSFRTGDANTEAFF	TGCGCCAGCAGCTTCAGGACAGGGGATGCAAACACTGAAGCTTTCTTT
few	TRBV7-8	TRBJ1-2	.	CASSLSAEYGYTF	TGTGCCAGCAGCTTAAGTGCAGAATATGGCTACACCTTC
.	TRBV9	TRBJ2-7	.	CASSVSGTLSYEQYF	TGTGCCAGCAGCGTATCCGGGACGCTTTCCTACGAGCAGTACTTC
.	TRBV2	TRBJ1-5	.	CASSERRGHF	TGTGCCAGCAGTGAACGCAGGGGGCATTTT
.	TRBV7-7	TRBJ2-7	TRBD1	CASGLGRGPYEQYF	TGTGCTAGCGGCTTAGGCAGGGGGCCGTACGAGCAGTACTTC
few	TRBV12-3/TRBV12-4	TRBJ1-3	.	CASSYSARVGSGNTIYF	TGTGCCAGCAGTTACTCAGCGCGGGTGGGGTCTGGAAACACCATATATTTT
.	TRBV6-6	TRBJ1-5	.	CASSYLLGSEPQHF	TGTGCCAGCAGTTATCTTTTGGGCTCCGAACCCCAGCATTTT
.	TRBV9	TRBJ1-5	.	CASSVGGGSGQPQHF	TGTGCCAGCAGCGTAGGGGGGGGAAGCGGTCAGCCCCAGCATTTT
few	TRBV10-3	TRBJ2-7	.	CAISELGSTYEQYF	TGTGCCATCAGTGAGTTAGGGTCGACCTACGAGCAGTACTTC
many	TRBV2	TRBJ1-5	.	CASSEGQLQPQHF	TGTGCCAGCAGTGAAGGACAGCTTCAGCCCCAGCATTTT
.	TRBV29-1	TRBJ1-4	TRBD1	CSVPLLGTGHEKLFF	TGCAGCGTCCCTTTATTAGGGACAGGCCATGAAAAACTGTTTTTT
.	TRBV7-9	TRBJ2-5	.	CASSLMGAGLKETQYF	TGTGCCAGCAGCTTAATGGGCGCGGGGTTAAAGGAGACCCAGTACTTC
.	TRBV9	TRBJ1-5	.	CASSSADFQPQHF	TGTGCCAGCAGCTCGGCGGACTTTCAGCCCCAGCATTTT
few	TRBV7-2	TRBJ1-1	.	CASSLIGGLNTEAFF	TGTGCCAGCAGCTTAATAGGGGGACTGAACACTGAAGCTTTCTTT
.	TRBV20-1	TRBJ1-2	.	CSARDEGYTF	TGCAGTGCTAGAGATGAAGGCTACACCTTC
.	TRBV27	TRBJ1-2	.	CASSPIEELGGYTF	TGTGCCAGCAGTCCTATCGAGGAACTTGGTGGCTACACCTTC
.	TRBV20-1	TRBJ2-7	.	CGSGGPLSYEQYF	TGTGGGTCCGGGGGGCCGCTCTCCTACGAGCAGTACTTC
few	TRBV7-9	TRBJ1-2	TRBD1	CASSFRDRVGYGYTF	TGTGCCAGCAGCTTCCGGGACAGGGTTGGCTATGGCTACACCTTC
.	TRBV2	TRBJ1-4	.	CASSMDIFSEKLFF	TGTGCCAGCAGTATGGACATCTTTAGTGAAAAACTGTTTTTT
once	TRBV29-1	TRBJ2-7	TRBD2	CSVAPTGGTYEQYF	TGCAGCGTTGCCCCTACGGGAGGTACCTACGAGCAGTACTTC
few	TRBV2	TRBJ1-1	.	CASSLGFRTNTEAFF	TGTGCCAGCAGCTTAGGTTTCCGGACGAACACTGAAGCTTTCTTT
once	TRBV29-1	TRBJ1-1	TRBD1	CSDQGAGNTEAFF	TGCAGCGATCAGGGGGCAGGGAACACTGAAGCTTTCTTT
.	TRBV4-1	TRBJ1-1	.	CASSRGDLGNTEAFF	TGCGCCAGCAGCCGGGGGGATTTAGGGAACACTGAAGCTTTCTTT
many	TRBV10-3	TRBJ2-7	TRBD2	CAILGTSGREQYF	TGTGCCATCTTAGGCACTAGCGGGAGGGAGCAGTACTTC
.	TRBV6-5	TRBJ2-7	.	CATQGDLAYEQYF	TGTGCCACCCAGGGAGACTTGGCTTACGAGCAGTACTTC
few	TRBV20-1	TRBJ1-2	.	CSAGVDGYTF	TGCAGTGCGGGGGTAGATGGCTACACCTTC
few	TRBV6-2/TRBV6-3	TRBJ1-2	TRBD1	CASSSLDRGGYTF	TGTGCCAGCAGTTCACTGGACAGGGGAGGCTACACCTTC
.	TRBV7-9	TRBJ1-1	.	CASSYGDTGTEAFF	TGTGCCAGCAGTTACGGGGACACAGGCACTGAAGCTTTCTTT